The 24 T cell receptor beta chains below all came from one sample that was sequenced in a study of cytomegalovirus exposure and HLA in healthy donors. Primers for the PCR totalled 60 Vbeta and 13 Jbeta. Libraries were prepared by immunoSEQ multiplex PCR; TCRdb keeps only in-frame clonotypes and omits some of them. The sample includes fewer than 200,000 clones, around three quarters of them seen just once. The sequencing input was PBMCs. Receptors originate from a woman aged 30 to 39 in good health and CMV-seronegative.

A few counts support this clone. The chain employs TRBV19 and TRBJ2-1; 8 nucleotides align to TRBD2. The CDR3 length is 20 residues. Germline CDR1 LNHDA, CDR2 SQIVND (reference sequence). The ends lost 5 bases at V and 7 bases at J; junction bases unmatched: 25. CDR3 residues: CASSSTRSGTPGLGGNEQFF. The CDR3 DNA is TGTGCCAGTAGTTCCACCCGGTCAGGGACACCGGGACTAGGTGGAAATGAGCAGTTCTTC.

The genes are TRBV18 and TRBJ1-5; D is perhaps TRBD1 (5 bases). The V gene lost 0 bases and the J gene lost 0 bases, with 12 bases spanning the gap. CDR1 and CDR2 (germline): KGHSH, LQKENI. The CDR3 has 17 residues. The CDR3 is CASSPPRRQYSNQPQHF. CDR3 nucleotides: TGTGCCAGCTCACCACCTCGACGACAGTATAGCAATCAGCCCCAGCATTTT.

The chain is built from TRBV18 and TRBJ1-2; no firm D call. The germline V gene has CDR1 KGHSH and CDR2 LQKENI. This CDR3 comprises 13 residues. The V and J ends lost 7 bases and 2 bases respectively, with 11 bases between them. This CDR3 is CASFTSSNYGYTF. The CDR3 DNA is TGTGCCAGCTTCACATCGTCGAACTATGGCTACACCTTC.

This clone was picked up a small number of times. The V call is TRBV18, the J call TRBJ1-4, with D possibly matching TRBD1 (5 bases). Between the trimmed V and J ends, which lost 0 bases and 4 bases, there was a span of 9 bases. Germline assignment: CDR1 KGHSH and CDR2 LQKENI. The CDR3 extends over 15 amino acids. The CDR3 coding sequence is TGTGCCAGCTCACCACCCCTGGGGGGTAATGAAAAACTGTTTTTT. This gives the protein CASSPPLGGNEKLFF.

The V gene is TRBV7-2, the J gene TRBJ1-2; D may be TRBD1 (6 bases). This CDR3 is built from 16 residues. Germline assignment: CDR1 SGHTA and CDR2 FQGNSA. The V and J ends lost 5 bases and 2 bases respectively, with 18 bases between them. CDR3: CASSRMGRGINYGYTF. CDR3 DNA: TGTGCCAGCAGCCGAATGGGCAGGGGAATAAACTATGGCTACACCTTC.

This clone turned up a few times. The rearrangement uses TRBV19 and TRBJ2-1; 9 bases align to TRBD2. Trimming at V came to 7 bases and at J to 1 base, leaving 5 bases not matched to a gene. Germline CDR1 reads LNHDA; CDR2 reads SQIVND (reference sequence). The CDR3 consists of 15 residues. DNA for the CDR3: TGTGCCAGTAAGGCTAGCGGGACTTCCTACAATGAGCAGTTCTTC. This encodes CASKASGTSYNEQFF.

In this sample, this clone turned up a few times. The chain recombines TRBV15 with TRBJ1-3, with 8 bases fitting TRBD1. The CDR3 covers 15 residues. Germline CDR1 and CDR2: LNHNV and YYDKDF (reference sequence). V lost 5 bases, J lost 0 bases, and 3 bases stayed unmatched. The CDR3 DNA sequence: TGTGCCACCAGCTGGGACAGGAGCTCTGGAAACACCATATATTTT. Its translation is CATSWDRSSGNTIYF.

This clone was detected only a few times. The V call is TRBV7-3, the J call TRBJ2-2; tentative D call: TRBD2 (6 bases). V lost 5 bases and J 0 bases, leaving 10 bases between the germline ends. CDR3 length equals 15 residues. Germline CDR1 SGHTA, CDR2 FQGTGA. The CDR3 sequence: CASSTGSPNTGELFF. Here the CDR3 DNA reads TGTGCCAGCAGCACCGGGAGCCCGAACACCGGGGAGCTGTTTTTT.

The CDR3 reads CASSSLRDRVGWPSSPLHF. The CDR3 nucleotides are TGTGCCAGCAGCTCTCTCCGGGACAGGGTGGGGTGGCCCAGTTCACCCCTCCACTTT. The chain recombines TRBV11-2 with TRBJ1-6, with 9 bases matching TRBD1. The germline V gene has CDR1 SGHAT and CDR2 FQNNGV. V shed 4 bases, J shed 9 bases, and the junction held 19 bases outside the gene matches. The CDR3 has 19 amino acids.

The CDR3 region has the DNA TGCGCCAGCAGCTTGAATGGGCGGGAGACAGATACGCAGTATTTT. Protein product: CASSLNGRETDTQYF. The genes are TRBV5-1 and TRBJ2-3, with 7 bases lining up with TRBD2. J gave up 3 bases and V 1 base, and 5 bases lay outside the gene matches. Germline CDR1 and CDR2: SGHRS and YFSETQ. The CDR3 runs to 15 residues.

This clone was counted a few times. The rearrangement joins TRBV19 to TRBJ1-3; D remains ambiguous. Germline lookup yields CDR1 LNHDA and CDR2 SQIVND (reference sequence). V lost 0 bases to trimming and J lost 4 bases, with 13 bases between them. CDR3 size: 16 residues. CDR3 in DNA: TGTGCCAGTAGTATAGAGGAAGAGGTAACCGGAAACACCATATATTTT. Translated: CASSIEEEVTGNTIYF.

The genes are TRBV6-5 and TRBJ1-2, with D unclear. The CDR3 loop spans 14 amino acids. Germline CDR1 and CDR2: MNHEY and SVGAGI. Trimming stripped 7 bases from V and 0 bases from J, with 12 bases between. Here the CDR3 reads CASTRTGANYGYTF. The CDR3 nucleotides read TGTGCCAGCACTCGGACGGGAGCTAACTATGGCTACACCTTC.

The chain recombines TRBV5-1 with TRBJ2-5; 9 nucleotides match TRBD1. J lost 5 bases, V lost 5 bases, and 7 bases had no gene match. CDR1 is SGHRS, CDR2 YFSETQ, per germline. The CDR3 is 14 residues long. Here the CDR3 DNA reads TGCGCCAGCAGGCGTACAGGGGGCGGGGAGACCCAGTACTTC. Translated: CASRRTGGGETQYF.

In its sample, this clone was seen a few times. The chain carries TRBV30 and TRBJ2-7, with D unresolved. The CDR3 loop spans 11 amino acids. V lost 5 bases and J 5 bases, leaving 10 bases between the germline ends. Germline lookup yields CDR1 GTSNPN and CDR2 SVGIG (reference sequence). CDR3 DNA: TGTGCCTGGGTAAAAGCTGACGAGCAGTACTTC. This gives the protein CAWVKADEQYF.

This chain uses TRBV2 with TRBJ2-5, with 9 bases matching TRBD2. The J call may be mistaken, given a closer DNA end match to TRBJ2-7. The CDR3 runs to 15 residues. Germline CDR1 SNHLY, CDR2 FYNNEI. The CDR3 spells CASSEGTSSSYEQYF. For the CDR3, the DNA is TGTGCCAGCAGTGAGGGGACTAGCTCCTCCTACGAGCAGTACTTC.

This rearrangement joins TRBV6-1 to TRBJ2-7; D uncertain. V lost 10 bases to trimming and J lost 5 bases, with 18 bases between them. The CDR3 has 13 amino acids. CDR1 and CDR2 (germline): MNHNS, SASEGT. The CDR3 reads CATRPEALDEQYF. The CDR3 DNA reads TGTGCCACCAGACCCGAGGCCCTCGACGAGCAGTACTTC.

This clone was counted only a few times. The chain combines TRBV11-2 with TRBJ2-7; possibly TRBD1 for D (7 bases). The V end was cut by 6 bases, the J end by 2 bases, with 11 bases between. Germline CDR1 SGHAT, CDR2 FQNNGV. The CDR3 loop spans 13 amino acids. The CDR3 here is CASRAGQTYEQYF. CDR3 sequence (DNA): TGTGCCAGCAGGGCGGGACAGACCTACGAGCAGTACTTC.

This rearrangement joins TRBV13 to TRBJ1-6; D is uncertain. CDR1 and CDR2 (germline): PRHDT, FYEKMQ (reference sequence). The length of the CDR3 is 16 residues. V was clipped by 7 bases and J by 7 bases, with 20 bases between them. The CDR3 sequence is CASTFSGAGVNSPLHF. CDR3 in DNA: TGTGCCAGCACCTTCTCAGGTGCAGGTGTGAATTCACCCCTCCACTTT.

This clone appeared a few times. The V call is TRBV18, the J call TRBJ1-1; a possible D gene is TRBD1 (5 bases). The CDR3 length is 15 residues. CDR1 is KGHSH, CDR2 LQKENI, per germline. Trimming stripped 3 bases from V and 5 bases from J, with 16 bases between. CDR3 amino acids: CASSPPGRALTEAFF. CDR3 sequence (DNA): TGTGCCAGCTCACCCCCGGGCAGGGCGTTGACTGAAGCTTTCTTT. Full variable domain (rest looked up from reference TRBV18 and TRBJ1-1): NAGVMQNPRHLVRRRGQEARLRCSPMKGHSHVYWYRQLPEEGLKFMVYLQKENIIDESGMPKERFSAEFPKEGPSILRIQQVVRGDSAAYFCASSPPGRALTEAFFGQGTRLTVV.

The genes are TRBV30 and TRBJ2-7; the match to TRBD2 covers 7 bases. Trimming cost V 3 bases and J 2 bases; bases outside gene matches: 13. The CDR3 is 16 residues long. In germline, CDR1 is GTSNPN, CDR2 SVGIG (reference sequence). The CDR3 nucleotides read TGTGCCTGGAGGCAAGAGGTAAGGGCGGGGGCCTACGAGCAGTACTTC. It encodes CAWRQEVRAGAYEQYF. Complete variable domain (other parts from reference TRBV30 and TRBJ2-7): SQTIHQWPATLVQPVGSPLSLECTVEGTSNPNLYWYRQAAGRGLQLLFYSVGIGQISSEVPQNLSASRPQDRQFILSSKKLLLSDSGFYLCAWRQEVRAGAYEQYFGPGTRLTVT.

V is TRBV2 and J is TRBJ2-1; 8 positions agree with TRBD2. The CDR3 totals 16 residues. Germline V lookup: CDR1 SNHLY, CDR2 FYNNEI. The junction had 11 bases not matched to a gene; V was cut back by 6 bases and J by 4 bases. The CDR3 here is CASRPGSGGTYNEQFF. CDR3 in DNA: TGTGCCAGCAGACCTGGATCGGGGGGGACATACAATGAGCAGTTCTTC.

The chain links TRBV7-2 to TRBJ2-3; 8 bases align to TRBD2. In germline, CDR1 is SGHTA, CDR2 FQGNSA. After removal of 4 bases from V and 2 bases from J, the junction contained 8 bases not matched to a gene. The CDR3 has 16 residues. The CDR3 protein is CASSSTSGHTTDTQYF. The CDR3 bases are TGTGCCAGCAGCTCCACTAGCGGCCACACCACAGATACGCAGTATTTT.

The V and J genes are TRBV11-2 and TRBJ2-1; D gene uncertain. This CDR3 spans 12 amino acids. V lost 5 bases to trimming and J lost 2 bases, with 4 bases between them. Per the germline V gene, CDR1 is SGHAT and CDR2 is FQNNGV. The CDR3 protein is CASSPTYNEQFF. The CDR3 DNA reads TGTGCCAGCAGCCCCACCTACAATGAGCAGTTCTTC.

This clone was seen a handful of times. The CDR3 loop is CASSLRGGETQYF. The CDR3 DNA is TGCGCCAGCAGCTTGAGGGGAGGGGAGACCCAGTACTTC. The chain uses TRBV5-1 and TRBJ2-5; 7 bases are shared with TRBD2. This CDR3 spans 13 amino acids. J gave up 5 bases and V 1 base, and 2 bases lay outside the gene matches. Germline assignment: CDR1 SGHRS and CDR2 YFSETQ.